The 31 T cell receptor beta chains below were found in one sample sequenced in a study of CD8 T cells in Susac syndrome. An input of about 0.45 to 1 ug of RNA was subjected to reverse transcription using random hexamers. TCRdb reprocessed the immunoSEQ multiplex PCR reads with MiXCR, giving one entry per CDR3 protein. The data show about 100,000 distinct CDR3 sequences, about 96% seen once. Sequencing was done on a sample of CD8+ T cells from PBMCs. These receptor sequences come from a human donor with Susac syndrome.

This chain connects TRBV7-2 to TRBJ2-5; D is perhaps TRBD2 (5 bases). The CDR3 spans 14 residues. Trimming left V 1 base short and J 3 bases short, with 9 bases between. Germline-derived CDR1 and CDR2 are SGHTA and FQGNSA. CDR3 nucleotides: TGTGCCAGCAGCTTAGATTTTAGCGAAGAGACCCAGTACTTC. This translates into CASSLDFSEETQYF.

Here the CDR3 DNA reads TGCGCCAGCAGCCAAGTAGACGGAAACTACGAGCAGTACTTC. It codes for CASSQVDGNYEQYF. The rearrangement uses TRBV4-1 and TRBJ2-7; D is unclear. The CDR3 length is 14 residues. Germline CDR1 is MGHRA and CDR2 is YSYEKL. V was shortened by 1 base and J by 3 bases, with 10 bases between the two germline ends.

This chain joins TRBV9 and TRBJ1-5; 9 nucleotides agree with TRBD1. V was clipped by 10 bases and J by 7 bases; unmatched bases: 12. This CDR3 region has 14 residues. CDR1 is SGDLS and CDR2 is YYNGEE in the germline V gene. CDR3 in DNA: TGTGCCGCGGGGGGACAGGGATTTCGGCAGCCCCAGCATTTT. Protein: CAAGGQGFRQPQHF.

V is TRBV29-1 and J is TRBJ1-1; D remains ambiguous. Germline CDR1 is SQVTM and CDR2 is ANQGSEA. V was trimmed by 3 bases and J by 0 bases, leaving 20 bases between them. This CDR3 has 17 amino acids. CDR3 sequence reads: CSVDSGPSRNMNTEAFF. CDR3 coding DNA: TGCAGCGTTGATAGTGGGCCCAGCCGAAACATGAACACTGAAGCTTTCTTT.

The rearrangement joins TRBV3-1 to TRBJ1-2, with 9 positions matching TRBD1. From germline, CDR1 is LGHDT and CDR2 YNNKEL (reference sequence). CDR3 length: 14 amino acids. With 4 bases clipped from V and 8 bases from J, the junction kept 8 bases outside the gene matches. CDR3 bases: TGTGCCAGCAGCCGTGAACAGGGGGCGGGCGGCTACACCTTC. As protein: CASSREQGAGGYTF.

The gene calls are TRBV12-3 or TRBV12-4 and TRBJ1-2; no clear D gene. V lost 6 bases and J 7 bases, leaving 18 bases between the germline ends. This CDR3 region has 14 residues. As DNA, the CDR3 is TGTGCCAGCAGCGGAGGGCGTTCCTCGCGTGGCTACACCTTC. Amino acids: CASSGGRSSRGYTF.

This chain joins TRBV7-3 and TRBJ2-5; D gene unclear. Germline V lookup: CDR1 SGHTA, CDR2 FQGTGA. V was clipped by 4 bases and J by 5 bases, with 11 bases between them. This CDR3 is 13 amino acids long. The CDR3 reads CASSSKPHETQYF. The DNA for the CDR3 is TGTGCCAGCAGCTCGAAGCCCCATGAGACCCAGTACTTC.

The chain recombines TRBV9 with TRBJ1-2; 7 nucleotides match TRBD1. Germline lookup yields CDR1 SGDLS and CDR2 YYNGEE. The CDR3 spans 14 residues. V shed 0 bases and J 6 bases; nucleotides not matched to a gene: 5. CDR3 region: CASSVEWRGHGYTF. CDR3 DNA: TGTGCCAGCAGCGTAGAATGGAGGGGGCATGGCTACACCTTC.

The chain is built from TRBV29-1 and TRBJ2-7; no definite D call. Germline V gene lookup returns CDR1 SQVTM and CDR2 ANQGSEA. The CDR3 is 13 residues long. V lost 1 base to trimming and J lost 6 bases, with 13 bases between them. CDR3 in DNA: TGCAGCGTTGAAGGGCTATATGGGCCCGAGCAGTACTTC. This translates into CSVEGLYGPEQYF.

The chain recombines TRBV20-1 with TRBJ2-7, with 12 nucleotides matching TRBD2. Germline CDR1 is DFQATT and CDR2 is SNEGSKA (reference sequence). V lost 6 bases and J lost 4; bases outside the gene matches: 13. This CDR3 spans 16 amino acids. CDR3 DNA sequence: TGCAGTGCCATATCTAGCGGGAGGGCCGGAGGGTACGAGCAGTACTTC. This codes for CSAISSGRAGGYEQYF.

The chain carries TRBV12-3 or TRBV12-4 and TRBJ1-5, with a possible D match to TRBD1 (6 bases). V lost 6 bases, J lost 6 bases, and 6 bases lay in between. This CDR3 is built from 11 residues. The CDR3 region is CASSRGQPQHF. The CDR3, as DNA: TGTGCCAGCAGCAGGGGTCAGCCCCAGCATTTT.

In its sample, this clonotype was seen a few times. Germline is not matched at one junction end, which may reflect a read error. The rearrangement uses TRBV5-1 and TRBJ2-7; 9 bases agree with TRBD1. The germline V gene encodes CDR1 SGHRS and CDR2 YFSETQ. The CDR3 contains 14 residues. In DNA form, the CDR3 reads TGTGCCAGCAGTTTGGGACAGGGTGCCTACGAGCAGTACTTC. Protein: CASSLGQGAYEQYF.

This rearrangement joins TRBV3-1 to TRBJ1-2; TRBD1 matches 8 bases. V dropped 1 base and J dropped 8; count of bases not matched to a gene: 12. The CDR3 length is 16 residues. The germline CDR1 and CDR2 sequences are LGHDT and YNNKEL (reference sequence). The CDR3 DNA follows: TGTGCCAGCAGCCAAGGGGCTCTCCAGGGGGCGGAGGGCTACACCTTC. It translates to CASSQGALQGAEGYTF. Together with reference TRBV3-1 and TRBJ1-2, the CDR3 gives the full variable domain: DTAVSQTPKYLVTQMGNDKSIKCEQNLGHDTMYWYKQDSKKFLKIMFSYNNKELIINETVPNRFSPKSPDKAHLNLHINSLELGDSAVYFCASSQGALQGAEGYTFGSGTRLTVV.

The chain joins TRBV18 to TRBJ2-3; 9 bases are a match to TRBD1. The CDR3 loop spans 16 amino acids. Trimming removed 6 bases from V and 1 base from J; junction bases left unmatched: 8. CDR1 and CDR2 (germline): KGHSH, LQKENI. In DNA, the CDR3 is TGTGCCAGCTCCCCGCCGGGGGACAGGGGCACAGATACGCAGTATTTT. It encodes CASSPPGDRGTDTQYF. Full variable domain (outside the CDR3, taken from reference TRBV18 and TRBJ2-3): NAGVMQNPRHLVRRRGQEARLRCSPMKGHSHVYWYRQLPEEGLKFMVYLQKENIIDESGMPKERFSAEFPKEGPSILRIQQVVRGDSAAYFCASSPPGDRGTDTQYFGPGTRLTVL.

V and J are TRBV29-1 and TRBJ2-2; D not resolved. Germline V CDR1 and CDR2: SQVTM, ANQGSEA. V was shortened by 7 bases and J by 2 bases, with 8 bases between the two germline ends. The CDR3 extends over 12 amino acids. CDR3 sequence (DNA): TGCAGCGGGGCACGAAACACCGGGGAGCTGTTTTTT. This gives the protein CSGARNTGELFF.

The chain recombines TRBV7-9 with TRBJ1-1; D perhaps matches TRBD1 (6 bases). This CDR3 contains 14 residues. CDR1 is SEHNR and CDR2 is FQNEAQ in the germline V gene (reference sequence). V lost 5 bases and J 5 bases, leaving 15 bases between the germline ends. As DNA, the CDR3 is TGTGCCAGCAGCATTCCAGGGGAGAGGACTGAAGCTTTCTTT. It encodes CASSIPGERTEAFF. The whole variable domain, remainder taken from reference TRBV7-9 and TRBJ1-1, is DTGVSQNPRHKITKRGQNVTFRCDPISEHNRLYWYRQTLGQGPEFLTYFQNEAQLEKSRLLSDRFSAERPKGSFSTLEIQRTEQGDSAMYLCASSIPGERTEAFFGQGTRLTVV.

V usage is TRBV13 and J usage is TRBJ2-4; a possible D gene is TRBD2 (5 bases). CDR3 length: 14 residues. The germline V gene encodes CDR1 PRHDT and CDR2 FYEKMQ (reference sequence). Between the trimmed V and J ends, which lost 0 bases and 6 bases, there was a span of 9 bases. CDR3 region: CASSLGRATNIQYF. Written as DNA, the CDR3 is TGTGCCAGCAGCTTAGGGAGGGCGACAAACATTCAGTACTTC.

This clonotype was recorded once. The chain joins TRBV5-6 to TRBJ1-5, with 8 bases fitting TRBD1. This CDR3 region has 16 residues. With 2 bases clipped from V and 4 bases from J, the junction kept 8 bases outside the gene matches. Germline values: CDR1 SGHDT, CDR2 YYEEEE. DNA of the CDR3: TGTGCCAGCAGCTTTTACAGGGGGTCAGGTAATCAGCCCCAGCATTTT. Translation gives CASSFYRGSGNQPQHF.

CDR3 bases: TGTGCCACCAGCAGAGTAATCCTCCAAGAGACCCAGTACTTC. Encoded protein: CATSRVILQETQYF. The rearrangement links TRBV15 to TRBJ2-5; D not resolved. This CDR3 contains 14 residues. The germline CDR1 and CDR2 sequences are LNHNV and YYDKDF (reference sequence). V was pared by 1 base and J by 1 base, with 7 bases between.

This sequence joins TRBV10-3 and TRBJ2-5, with a weak D call TRBD1 (5 bases). Trimming removed 9 bases at V and 1 base at J, with 15 bases between. Looked up from germline, CDR1 is ENHRY and CDR2 is SYGVKD. The CDR3 consists of 14 residues. In nucleotides, the CDR3 is TGTGCCATTAAAGAGGACAAGGGCCAAGAGACCCAGTACTTC. It is translated as CAIKEDKGQETQYF.

This clonotype has only one observation. The rearrangement uses TRBV29-1 and TRBJ1-2; D remains unclear. The CDR3 extends over 11 amino acids. The V gene lost 5 bases and the J gene lost 4 bases, with 8 bases spanning the gap. Per the germline V gene, CDR1 is SQVTM and CDR2 is ANQGSEA. This CDR3 is CSVFDGYGYTF. The CDR3 DNA reads TGCAGCGTTTTCGACGGCTATGGCTACACCTTC. The whole variable domain, remainder taken from reference TRBV29-1 and TRBJ1-2, is SAVISQKPSRDICQRGTSLTIQCQVDSQVTMMFWYRQQPGQSLTLIATANQGSEATYESGFVIDKFPISRPNLTFSTLTVSNMSPEDSSIYLCSVFDGYGYTFGSGTRLTVV.

The rearrangement uses TRBV12-3 or TRBV12-4 and TRBJ2-7; 9 bases map to TRBD1. V gave up 3 bases and J gave up 4 bases; unmatched junction bases: 4. This CDR3 is 14 amino acids long. CDR3 in amino acids: CASSLGTGLYEQYF. In DNA form, the CDR3 reads TGTGCCAGCAGTTTGGGGACAGGGTTGTACGAGCAGTACTTC.

The chain is built from TRBV4-1 and TRBJ2-4; D unclear. The CDR3 covers 14 residues. Trimming took 2 bases from V and 5 from J, leaving 10 bases between them. The germline V gene encodes CDR1 MGHRA and CDR2 YSYEKL. CDR3 region: CASSQPTLENIQYF. The DNA for the CDR3 is TGCGCCAGCAGCCAACCCACCCTGGAAAACATTCAGTACTTC.

The chain has TRBV12-3 or TRBV12-4 and TRBJ1-2; TRBD1 agrees at 11 bases. J lost 8 bases, V lost 5 bases, and 10 bases had no gene match. The CDR3 loop spans 15 amino acids. The CDR3, as DNA: TGTGCCAGCAGTCCCTGGACAGGGGGCGTTGGAGGCTACACCTTC. It yields the protein CASSPWTGGVGGYTF.

The rearrangement links TRBV6-4 to TRBJ2-3; maybe TRBD2 (6 bases). This CDR3 region has 15 residues. The ends were cut back, 1 base at V and 2 bases at J, with 10 bases in the middle. Germline values: CDR1 MRHNA, CDR2 SNTAGT. The CDR3 bases are TGTGCCAGCAGTGACTACCGGGACTCCACAGATACGCAGTATTTT. This gives the protein CASSDYRDSTDTQYF.

V and J are TRBV6-4 and TRBJ2-3, with 7 nucleotides matching TRBD1. The J segment lost 3 bases and the V segment lost 8 bases, leaving 8 bases of the junction unmatched. The CDR3 length is 14 residues. The germline gives CDR1 MRHNA, CDR2 SNTAGT. CDR3 amino acids: CASARAGGTDTQYF. CDR3 bases: TGTGCCAGCGCGCGGGCAGGGGGAACAGATACGCAGTATTTT.

The rearrangement links TRBV29-1 to TRBJ2-6, with no clear D. There are 14 residues in the CDR3. The V and J ends lost 4 bases and 0 bases respectively, with 7 bases between them. Germline assignment: CDR1 SQVTM and CDR2 ANQGSEA. The CDR3, as DNA: TGCAGCGTTGTCCCTATCTCTGGGGCCAACGTCCTGACTTTC. It codes for CSVVPISGANVLTF.

The chain combines TRBV9 with TRBJ2-1; D gene ambiguous. In germline, CDR1 is SGDLS, CDR2 YYNGEE. Trimming left V 0 bases short and J 8 bases short, with 21 bases between. This CDR3 is 17 amino acids long. The CDR3 region is CASSVEISSPYVDEQFF. CDR3 nucleotide sequence: TGTGCCAGCAGCGTAGAAATTAGCAGCCCGTATGTGGATGAGCAGTTCTTC.

The CDR3 DNA reads as TGTGCCAGCAGCCAAGAACCGGAAGATACGCAGTATTTT. As protein: CASSQEPEDTQYF. The chain employs TRBV3-1 and TRBJ2-3; D gene unclear. Trimming took 0 bases from V and 5 from J, leaving 6 bases between them. In germline, CDR1 is LGHDT, CDR2 YNNKEL (reference sequence). The CDR3 extends over 13 amino acids.

This rearrangement joins TRBV14 to TRBJ2-3; D unresolved. The V and J ends lost 10 bases and 8 bases respectively, with 7 bases between them. This CDR3 region has 9 residues. Looked up from germline, CDR1 is SGHDN and CDR2 is FVKESK. The CDR3: CAIHPTQYF. As DNA, the CDR3 is TGTGCCATCCATCCTACGCAGTATTTT.

The V call is TRBV5-1, the J call TRBJ1-1; perhaps TRBD1 as D (6 bases). Germline values: CDR1 SGHRS, CDR2 YFSETQ. V shed 6 bases and J shed 0 bases, with 15 bases lying between them. This CDR3 has 15 amino acids. The CDR3 loop is CASTRDTTLNTEAFF. The CDR3 region has the DNA TGCGCCAGCACAAGGGACACCACCCTGAACACTGAAGCTTTCTTT.